The source of this TCR beta chain is a study of T cells in Graves' hyperthyroidism and ophthalmopathy. In this sample, this clonotype turned up many times. In germline, CDR1 is DFQATT, CDR2 SNEGSKA (reference sequence). V was cut by 2 bases and J by 0 bases, with 10 bases left in between. The CDR3 runs to 14 residues. The TCR beta CDR3 regions underwent amplification using RNA transcripts as the source. The primer set for the first-round RT-PCR of the TCR CDR3 was HTBI. In TCRdb, the multiplex PCR reads were re-called with MiXCR into one record per CDR3 protein. The sample consists of around 620,000 distinct CDR3 sequences, about 17% of them appearing once.

The rearrangement uses TRBV20-1 and TRBJ1-1; D not certain. The clonotype was recovered from a woman between 25 and 40 years old with Graves' hyperthyroidism. Sequencing input: blood. The CDR3 DNA follows: TGCAGTGCTAGACGGCCAAGATTGAACACTGAAGCTTTCTTT. Translation gives CSARRPRLNTEAFF.